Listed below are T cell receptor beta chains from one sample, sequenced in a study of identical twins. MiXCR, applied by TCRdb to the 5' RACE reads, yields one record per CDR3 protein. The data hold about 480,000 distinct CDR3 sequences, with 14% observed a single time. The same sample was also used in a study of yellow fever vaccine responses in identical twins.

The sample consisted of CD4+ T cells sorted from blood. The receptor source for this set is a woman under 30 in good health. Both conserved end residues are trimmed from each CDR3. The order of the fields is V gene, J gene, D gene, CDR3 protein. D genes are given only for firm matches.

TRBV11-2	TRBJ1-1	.	ASSLTF
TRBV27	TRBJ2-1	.	ASSLRHNEQF
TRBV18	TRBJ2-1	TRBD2	ASSQYTGTSGIGEQF
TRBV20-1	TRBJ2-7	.	SATYGRSEQY
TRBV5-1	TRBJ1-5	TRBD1	ASSLEGTGTQPQH
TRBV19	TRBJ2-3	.	ASSNGLTPYEQY
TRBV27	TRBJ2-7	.	ASKSAMFYEQY
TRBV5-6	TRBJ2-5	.	ASSFGGRGETQY
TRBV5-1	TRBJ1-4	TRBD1	ASSETGTANEKLF
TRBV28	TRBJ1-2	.	ASSLMGSYGYT
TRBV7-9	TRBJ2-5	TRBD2	ANGGGQETQY
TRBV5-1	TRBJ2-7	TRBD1	ASSLEGTVYEQY
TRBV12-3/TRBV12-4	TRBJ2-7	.	ASRTDRGEQY
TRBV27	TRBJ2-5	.	ASSLGGGLPGTQY
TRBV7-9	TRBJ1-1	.	ASSQNSKGLVNTEAF
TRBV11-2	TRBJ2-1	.	ASSSGTAPNEQF
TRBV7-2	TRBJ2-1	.	ASSPTVSSYNEQF
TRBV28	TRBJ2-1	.	ASSSRSRGPYNEQF
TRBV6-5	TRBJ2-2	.	ASSYQLLTGELF
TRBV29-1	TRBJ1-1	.	SVYGGGAAF
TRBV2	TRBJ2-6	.	ASSELMGSGANVLT
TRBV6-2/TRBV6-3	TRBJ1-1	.	ASNRRTEAF
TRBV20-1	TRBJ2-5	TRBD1	SARPRTGQETQY
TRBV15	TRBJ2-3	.	ATRPFGKQPDTQY
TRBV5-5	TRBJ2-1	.	ASSLVLGQGQDEQF
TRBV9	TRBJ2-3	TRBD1	ASSVVDRGGTDTQY
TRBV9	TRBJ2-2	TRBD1	ASSATGGSTGELF
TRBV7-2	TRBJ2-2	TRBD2	ASSLGPSGPLVGELF
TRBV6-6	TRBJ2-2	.	ASGHDTGELF
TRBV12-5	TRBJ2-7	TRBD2	ASGLTPPERGGYEQY
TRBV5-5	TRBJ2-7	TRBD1	ASSQNQGAVIYEQY
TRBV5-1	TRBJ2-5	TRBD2	ASSSNGLAGTETQY
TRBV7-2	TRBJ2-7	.	ASSLLMSSYEQY
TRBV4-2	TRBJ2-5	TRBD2	ASSQDPGLAETQY
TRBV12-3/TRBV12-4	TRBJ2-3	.	ASSLDQAVTDTQY
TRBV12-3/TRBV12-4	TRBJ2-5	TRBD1	ASSKGQGVGTQY
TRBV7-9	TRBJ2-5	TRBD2	ASILLAAGTTQY
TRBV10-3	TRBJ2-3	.	AISEWRDTQY
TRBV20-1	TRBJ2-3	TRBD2	SARGRGGPDTQY
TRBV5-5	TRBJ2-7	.	ASSLAAGEQY
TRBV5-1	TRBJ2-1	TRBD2	ASSLVQRGSRVSYNEQF
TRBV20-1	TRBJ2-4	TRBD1	SAGDRALAKNIQY
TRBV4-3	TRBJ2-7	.	ASSPGALQVYEQY
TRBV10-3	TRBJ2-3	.	AIRPGGVSTDTQY
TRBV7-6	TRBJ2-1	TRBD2	ASSLVASGSSYNEQF
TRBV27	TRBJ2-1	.	ASRSWEVNEQF
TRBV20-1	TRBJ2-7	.	SASGKTYEQY